This entry lists 15 T cell receptor beta chains sequenced from one sample in a study of EBV T-cell therapy then PD-1 blockade in nasopharyngeal carcinoma. Antigen specificity for these receptors is unknown. Libraries were prepared by immunoSEQ multiplex PCR; TCRdb keeps only in-frame clonotypes and omits some of them. The sample carries tens of thousands of clones, roughly 84% recorded once. As for treatment: AdE1-LMPpoly-expanded autologous EBV-specific T-cell therapy followed by anti-PD-1 nivolumab. Specimen: CD8+ T cells from blood, collected at approximately day 64 from a patient whose treatment included autologous EBV-specific T cells and nivolumab. The receptors were gathered from a man between 35 and 55 years old with nasopharyngeal carcinoma.

The V gene is TRBV9, the J gene TRBJ1-6; D is possibly TRBD1 (6 bases). CDR1 and CDR2 (germline): SGDLS, YYNGEE. The CDR3 length is 15 residues. Trimming took off 4 bases at V and 13 bases at J, with 21 bases between the two ends. The DNA for the CDR3 is TGTGCCAGCAGCCCACAACGGGACACCCCCCTGCCCCTCCACTTT. As protein: CASSPQRDTPLPLHF.

Note on this clone: Other DNA sequences in the sample encode the same CDR3. The gene calls are TRBV7-8 and TRBJ1-2; D is ambiguous. The V gene's germline CDR1 is SGHVS and CDR2 FQNEAQ. The CDR3 runs to 13 residues. V was cut by 0 bases and J by 2 bases, with 4 bases left in between. This CDR3 is CASSLAGNYGYTF. CDR3 sequence (DNA): TGTGCCAGCAGCTTAGCCGGAAACTATGGCTACACCTTC.

The rearrangement links TRBV5-1 to TRBJ2-7; 7 nucleotides align to TRBD1. V was clipped by 0 bases and J by 4 bases; unmatched bases: 7. The CDR3 extends over 15 amino acids. Looked up from germline, CDR1 is SGHRS and CDR2 is YFSETQ. The CDR3 sequence: CASSLEGTVGYEQYF. CDR3 DNA: TGCGCCAGCAGCTTGGAAGGGACAGTTGGATACGAGCAGTACTTC.

This rearrangement joins TRBV4-1 to TRBJ2-2; D uncertain. This CDR3 comprises 16 residues. Germline loops: CDR1 MGHRA, CDR2 YSYEKL. V lost 2 bases and J 8 bases, leaving 18 bases between the germline ends. The CDR3 here is CASSQRPVEGAGELFF. The CDR3 DNA follows: TGCGCCAGCAGCCAACGTCCGGTCGAAGGTGCGGGGGAGCTGTTTTTT.

The chain combines TRBV6-4 with TRBJ2-5; 14 nucleotides match TRBD2. CDR3 size: 18 residues. From germline, CDR1 is MRHNA and CDR2 SNTAGT. V shed 8 bases and J 0 bases; nucleotides not matched to a gene: 11. CDR3 region: CASLPGLAGAEYQETQYF. DNA for the CDR3: TGTGCCAGCCTCCCGGGACTAGCGGGGGCCGAGTACCAAGAGACCCAGTACTTC.

The rearrangement joins TRBV4-2 to TRBJ2-3; 9 nucleotides align to TRBD2. The ends lost 0 bases at V and 3 bases at J; junction bases unmatched: 7. CDR1 is LGHNA and CDR2 is YNFKEQ in the germline V gene. The CDR3 is made up of 17 amino acids. In DNA, the CDR3 is TGTGCCAGCAGCCAAGAGGGGGCGGGGGGGCCAACAGATACGCAGTATTTT. This gives the protein CASSQEGAGGPTDTQYF.

This chain connects TRBV4-1 to TRBJ2-3, with 7 bases identical to TRBD2. V was pared by 0 bases and J by 4 bases, with 19 bases of the junction left unmatched. CDR1 is MGHRA, CDR2 YSYEKL, per germline. The CDR3 consists of 20 residues. Here the CDR3 DNA reads TGCGCCAGCAGCCAAGATCGATTGAGCGGGGCTCAACCTGGCCCAGATACGCAGTATTTT. Translating gives CASSQDRLSGAQPGPDTQYF.

This clone was seen a single time. The CDR3 sequence: CASSTFTGAYEQYF. In nucleotides, the CDR3 is TGTGCCAGCAGTACGTTCACAGGGGCCTACGAGCAGTACTTC. The V gene is TRBV6-2 or TRBV6-3, the J gene TRBJ2-7, with TRBD1 identical over 7 bases. The CDR3 totals 14 residues. V dropped 5 bases and J dropped 2; count of bases not matched to a gene: 6. In germline, CDR1 is MNHEY, CDR2 SVGEGT.

The chain links TRBV6-5 to TRBJ2-7; tentatively, D is TRBD1 (5 bases). Trimming took 6 bases from V and 1 from J, leaving 10 bases between them. CDR3 length equals 13 residues. Germline CDR1 is MNHEY and CDR2 is SVGAGI. The CDR3 protein is CASRDKYSYEQYF. CDR3 bases: TGTGCCAGCAGGGACAAATATTCCTACGAGCAGTACTTC.

The chain links TRBV5-1 to TRBJ2-7; 7 nucleotides match TRBD1. CDR1 and CDR2 (germline): SGHRS, YFSETQ. After removal of 3 bases from V and 6 bases from J, the junction contained 9 bases not matched to a gene. The CDR3 consists of 14 residues. CDR3 amino acids: CASSSGGNPLEQYF. In DNA form, the CDR3 reads TGCGCCAGCAGCTCAGGGGGTAACCCCCTCGAGCAGTACTTC.

CDR3 protein: CASSSAVRTGVTEAFF. The CDR3 region has the DNA TGTGCCAGCAGTTCCGCCGTTAGGACAGGGGTCACTGAAGCTTTCTTT. J is TRBJ1-1 and V is TRBV28; 9 nucleotides align to TRBD1. The CDR3 has 16 residues. J was trimmed by 4 bases and V by 4 bases; bases with no gene match: 10. Germline CDR1 and CDR2: MDHEN and SYDVKM.

V usage is TRBV28 and J usage is TRBJ2-7; unclear D gene. The V gene's germline CDR1 is MDHEN and CDR2 SYDVKM. The CDR3 is 14 amino acids. The germline V and J ends were trimmed by 5 bases and 1 base, with 12 bases remaining between them. In nucleotides, the CDR3 is TGTGCCAGCAGTCATTATCAGCTATCCTACGAGCAGTACTTC. Protein product: CASSHYQLSYEQYF.

The chain combines TRBV4-3 with TRBJ2-1; D may match TRBD1 or TRBD2 (6 bases each). The CDR3 length is 14 residues. The V gene lost 4 bases and the J gene lost 5 bases, with 12 bases spanning the gap. The germline gives CDR1 LGHNA, CDR2 YSLEER. CDR3 protein: CASSRGAVNNEQFF. The CDR3 DNA reads as TGCGCCAGCAGCCGGGGGGCCGTTAACAATGAGCAGTTCTTC.

This chain uses TRBV4-1 with TRBJ1-2, with a weak D call TRBD1 (6 bases). CDR3 length: 15 residues. V lost 4 bases and J lost 2, with 14 bases in between. CDR1 and CDR2 (germline): MGHRA, YSYEKL. DNA of the CDR3: TGCGCCAGCAGCCCCGGACAGCAAGTAAACTATGGCTACACCTTC. Amino acid sequence: CASSPGQQVNYGYTF.

CDR3 sequence reads: CASSPLHQGSSYNEQFF. The CDR3 DNA follows: TGTGCCAGCAGCCCCTTGCACCAGGGGAGCTCCTACAATGAGCAGTTCTTC. This chain connects TRBV28 to TRBJ2-1, with a tentative D call TRBD1 (6 bases). V lost 6 bases to trimming and J lost 0 bases, with 18 bases between them. CDR1 and CDR2 (germline): MDHEN, SYDVKM. The CDR3 runs to 17 residues.